This T cell receptor beta chain was documented in a study of identical twins. The CDR3 has 14 residues. CDR1 is DFQATT, CDR2 SNEGSKA, per germline (reference sequence). Trimming removed 3 bases at V and 2 bases at J, with 13 bases between. This clonotype was picked up a small number of times. Its target is unknown. TCRdb used MiXCR to reprocess the 5' RACE reads, holding one entry per CDR3 protein. Of hundreds of thousands of distinct CDR3 sequences listed, about 20% were seen once; the top ten hold 4% to 4.5%. General study results and limits: Insertions were fewer in abundant cord blood beta clonotypes, whereas memory repertoires showed none of this pattern. Weaker excess twin sharing was observed in beta out-of-frame sequences.

This sample also appeared in a second study, on T cells expressing NK-cell markers.

Sequencing was done on a sample of PBMCs. This sequence originates from a young woman in good health. The chain joins TRBV20-1 to TRBJ2-5; D perhaps matches TRBD2 (5 bases). CDR3 sequence reads: CSASSGSLQETQYF. The CDR3 nucleotides read TGCAGTGCTAGCTCGGGGTCCCTTCAAGAGACCCAGTACTTC.